This T cell receptor beta chain was identified during a study of blood T cell repertoires in COVID-19. For the study at large: T cells, B-cell-depleted T cells, or PBMCs supplied cDNA or gDNA.

In germline, CDR1 is MDHEN, CDR2 SYDVKM. This CDR3 spans 16 amino acids. Trimming cost V 3 bases and J 4 bases, with 16 bases left between them. Participants spanned ages about 18 to 90 years and resided in 20 to 30 US areas. Participants had their cohort set by participant-reported clinical history. TCRdb's table, derived via immunoSEQ multiplex PCR, lists solely in-frame clones and lacks some. The sample holds approximately 180,000 clones, 75% to 90% seen once. V gene TRBV28 combines with J gene TRBJ1-5; D gene uncertain. This receptor was identified in a man in his forties or fifties who had recovered from COVID-19. Material: PBMCs or T cells enriched from blood (not recorded which). In DNA form, the CDR3 reads TGTGCCAGCAGTTTGTGGGGAGGGATTGTGAATCAGCCCCAGCATTTT. Translation gives CASSLWGGIVNQPQHF.